This T cell receptor beta chain was documented in a study of blood T cells in healthy people across ages (dated by TCRdb to 2014 to 2015). Regarding the study in general: In model experiments, roughly one uniquely barcoded TCR beta cDNA molecule per two T cells was captured by template switching. Two additional independent replicas of 1 million unique cDNA reads from the same blood draw were analyzed for two donors (one aged 18 to 30 and one aged 80 or older). Using deep sequencing normalized with unique cDNA molecular identifiers, the study measured how TCR beta repertoire diversity changes with age. To avoid experimental bias, donors of different ages were spread randomly across the sequencing lanes. The donors were split into four age groups: young (average around 16 years), middle-aged (roughly 40), aged (over 55) and long-lived (under 90).

There are a few counts of this clonotype. Which antigen it targets is not known. No qualities accompany the bases; no much larger clone lies one base away. The method was 5' RACE. Instrument used: Illumina HiSeq 2500. A second PCR of about 7 to 12 cycles was performed with a sample-barcoded 5' primer and a J-beta primer mix. A unique molecular identifier was introduced onto each TCR beta cDNA molecule by a template-switch 5' adaptor carrying 12 random nucleotides. Each sample yielded at least 2.5 million CDR3-containing paired-end reads. First-strand cDNA was synthesized from all RNA with the Mint cDNA synthesis kit, primed by a TRBC-specific oligonucleotide. All cDNA was treated with uracil-DNA glycosylase and then went through a first 18-cycle PCR with the universal primers M1SS and BC2_uni_R. The authors processed their data as follows. For normalization, 1 million high-quality reads were randomly selected from each sample, with every read carrying a distinct molecular identifier. Instead of being binned into consensus sequences, reads that shared molecular identifiers were thrown out. MiTCR, set to a Q25 quality threshold and the strictest error-elimination algorithm, was used for CDR3 identification, clonotype clustering and error correction. A nonparametric unseen species model using Euler transformation provided a lower-bound estimate of total TCR beta diversity. TCRdb trimmed public reads at Q25 via fastp, called clones via MiXCR and kept in-frame beta chains. Every entry covers one CDR3 protein and lists the most common genes and DNA from its rows. TCRdb, rather than the study authors, made the V and J calls. The sample table shows hundreds of thousands of distinct CDR3 sequences, and about 37% are seen once. The top ten clonotypes cover 13% of the sample.

V is clipped by 7 bases and J by 0 bases, and the sequence between their germline boundaries is 13 bases long. Looking up the germline V gene yields CDR1 SGHRS and CDR2 YFSETQ. Taken from cysteine to phenylalanine, the CDR3 has 14 residues. Only the CDR3 part of the read is kept: 42 bases, read in frame from the first base. Here is what the overall study found, with its caveats: Observed TCR beta diversity per million T cells fell roughly linearly with age, and a significant reduction was already apparent by age roughly 40. Estimates of total diversity based on one million sequenced T cells were considered lower bounds and underestimates. Observed TCR beta diversity correlated strongly with the percentage of naive T cells measured by flow cytometry. Compared with the aged group, the long-lived group had more naive CD4+ T cells, fewer expanded clones and increased TCR diversity, a pattern suggesting age selection. Conclusive comparison of naive and antigen-experienced compartments was prevented by the profiling of bulk unsorted PBMCs. The CMV infection status of donors was not known, potentially confounding age-related changes in expanded clonotypes.

The roughly 39 donors, aged about 6 to 95 years, were systemically healthy Caucasian individuals from Russia. Approximately 9.3 milliliters of peripheral blood were drawn from each donor into EDTA-treated Vacutainer tubes. PBMCs were isolated by Ficoll-Paque density-gradient centrifugation, with at least 7 million obtained per sample. Total RNA, at least 5 micrograms per sample, was extracted from PBMCs with Trizol reagent. The percentages of naive CD45RAhigh/CD27high T cells were determined by flow cytometry on a PBMC aliquot from every donor. This receptor was taken from a man aged 18-30 years in good health. Source material: blood. The receptor chain draws on TRBV5-1 and TRBJ1-2; TRBD1 is perhaps the D gene, given 6 matching bases. CDR3 reads: CASSQGLPNYGYTF. The nucleotide sequence is TGCGCCAGCTCGCAGGGGCTACCTAACTATGGCTACACCTTC.